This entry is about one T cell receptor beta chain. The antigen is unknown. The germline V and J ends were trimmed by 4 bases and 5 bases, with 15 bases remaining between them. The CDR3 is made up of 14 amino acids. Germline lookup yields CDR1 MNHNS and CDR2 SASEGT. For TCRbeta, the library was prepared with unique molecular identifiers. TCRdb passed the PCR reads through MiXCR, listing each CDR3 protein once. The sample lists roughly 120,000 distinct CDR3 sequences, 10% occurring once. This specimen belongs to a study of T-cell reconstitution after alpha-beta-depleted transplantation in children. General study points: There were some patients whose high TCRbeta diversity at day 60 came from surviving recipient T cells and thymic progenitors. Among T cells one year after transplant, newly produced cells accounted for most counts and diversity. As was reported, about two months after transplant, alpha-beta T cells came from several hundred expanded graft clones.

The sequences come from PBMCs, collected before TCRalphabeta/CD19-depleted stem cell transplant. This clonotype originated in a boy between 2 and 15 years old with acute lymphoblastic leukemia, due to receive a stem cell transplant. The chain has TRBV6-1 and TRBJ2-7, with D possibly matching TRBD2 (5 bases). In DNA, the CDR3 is TGTGCCAGCAGTGCCCTAGCCGACGAAAACGAGCAGTACTTC. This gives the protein CASSALADENEQYF.